The rows below give T cell receptor beta chains drawn from one sample of a study of blood T cells in healthy people across ages. TCRdb itself ran the 5' RACE reads through MiXCR, one entry per CDR3 protein. In the table there are more than 500,000 distinct CDR3 sequences, around a quarter of which are singletons. A further study also used this sample, focusing on T cells of mothers and their children.

Input material: blood. The receptors shown here come from a boy aged 2 to 10 in good health. CDR3s include the opening cysteine and the closing phenylalanine or tryptophan. The D gene is left open where the match is weak. For some rows the clone size is stated as once, few or many, or as a class when expanded; others skip it.

TRBJ2-5 NA TRBV20-1 NA TGCAGTGTTCCCACAGGGATTCAAGAGACCCAGTACTTC CSVPTGIQETQYF
TRBJ2-1 NA TRBV20-1 NA TGCAGTGCTACCTCGACCGTAGGCTACAATGAGCAGTTCTTC CSATSTVGYNEQFF
TRBJ1-2 NA TRBV7-2 few TGTGCCAGCAGCTCACATGCTCGAAGGAGCTATGGCTACACCTTC CASSSHARRSYGYTF
TRBJ1-3 TRBD1 TRBV7-2 few TGTGCCAGCAGCTACAGGGGCCGCTCTGGAAACACCATATATTTT CASSYRGRSGNTIYF
TRBJ2-5 TRBD1 TRBV5-1 NA TGCGCCACCCGAACTGGGACAGGGGGTGAGACCCAGTACTTC CATRTGTGGETQYF
TRBJ1-6 NA TRBV27 few TGTGCCAGCAGTCCACGACAGTCTGGGGCGGCACCCCTCCACTTT CASSPRQSGAAPLHF
TRBJ2-5 NA TRBV27 few TGTGCCAGCAGTTTCATGTCGGATCAAGAGACCCAGTACTTC CASSFMSDQETQYF
TRBJ2-3 NA TRBV5-1 NA TGCGCCAGCAGCAGATCAGGCCAGAGCACAGATACGCAGTATTTT CASSRSGQSTDTQYF
TRBJ1-5 NA TRBV24-1 NA TGTGCCACCAGTGATCCCTCTGGGCCCCAGCATTTT CATSDPSGPQHF
TRBJ2-6 NA TRBV7-2 NA TGTGCCAGCAGCCTAATTCAGGGCGGGGCCAACGTCCTGACTTTC CASSLIQGGANVLTF
TRBJ2-3 NA TRBV6-1 once TGTGCCAGCATTAGGGCCACAGATACGCAGTATTTT CASIRATDTQYF
TRBJ2-7 NA TRBV9 NA TGTGCCAGCAGCGTAGGTTGGCATAAGACCTACGAGCAGTACTTC CASSVGWHKTYEQYF
TRBJ1-3 NA TRBV6-6 NA TGTGCCAGCAGTTACGGGATCGCAAGGGGAAACACCATATATTTT CASSYGIARGNTIYF
TRBJ2-3 NA TRBV7-9 few TGTGCCAGCAGCCCCCCTAATAGAGGTGCCACAGATACGCAGTATTTT CASSPPNRGATDTQYF